This TCR beta chain was documented in a study of Ad26.COV2.S vaccination and SARS-CoV-2 variants. Background on the study: Trial arm assignment for the donor was COV1001 Ad26.COV2.S.

The V gene lost 3 bases and the J gene lost 9 bases, with 24 bases spanning the gap. CDR1 and CDR2 (germline): DFQATT, SNEGSKA (reference sequence). This CDR3 has 16 amino acids. The table came from immunoSEQ multiplex PCR; TCRdb's copy has only in-frame clones and leaves some out. Of approximately 240,000 clones in the sample, approximately 90% were seen once. Indicated treatment: 15 to 20 received Ad26.COV2.S at low or high dose, single or two shots; 5 received placebo; per-sample allocation not given. Samples analyzed were those drawn on day 63 after the first vaccine or placebo injection. What was given as vaccine was an Ad26 vector encoding Wuhan-strain SARS-CoV-2 spike.

This receptor was obtained from a person aged 18-60 years who received the Ad26.COV2.S COVID-19 vaccine or a placebo. This chain uses TRBV20-1 with TRBJ2-4; tentative D call: TRBD2 (6 bases). The sequencing used peripheral blood, collected in a trial of Ad26.COV2.S vaccine versus placebo. CDR3 amino acids: CSASGGASGVVTIQYF. CDR3 coding DNA: TGCAGTGCTAGTGGCGGAGCTTCGGGGGTGGTTACCATTCAGTACTTC.